A single sample gave rise to the 21 T cell receptor beta chains below, sequenced in a study of T cells in Graves' hyperthyroidism and ophthalmopathy (dated by TCRdb to between 2017 and 2020). Receptors were amplified or captured by multiplex PCR. The sequencer listed for this sample is Illumina HiSeq 2000. TCR beta CDR3 regions were amplified from RNA transcripts. For the first round of RT-PCR on the TCR CDR3, the HTBI primer set was used together with the Qiagen OneStep RT-PCR kit. TCRdb reran the public reads through fastp at Q25 and MiXCR, keeping productive beta chains. Merged by CDR3 protein, the rows form single entries marked with the most common genes and DNA. This sample is represented by about 480,000 distinct CDR3 sequences; roughly 23% of them were singletons. Of the sample, around 47% falls within the top ten clones. Source material: blood. The receptors originated from a woman between 65 and 79 years old with Graves' ophthalmopathy.

V gene TRBV5-1 combines with J gene TRBJ1-1; 7 nucleotides match TRBD1. The CDR3 length is 15 residues. V was pared by 2 bases and J by 4 bases, with 8 bases of the junction left unmatched. In germline, CDR1 is SGHRS, CDR2 YFSETQ. The CDR3: CASSFYVTGSTEAFF. Here the CDR3 DNA reads TGCGCCAGCAGCTTCTACGTGACAGGGAGCACTGAAGCTTTCTTT.

V is TRBV9 and J is TRBJ1-5, with 9 bases lining up with TRBD1. The length of the CDR3 is 15 residues. The junction had 9 bases not matched to a gene; V was cut back by 2 bases and J by 9 bases. Germline CDR1 is SGDLS and CDR2 is YYNGEE. The CDR3 loop is CASSVSNRGRRPQHF. The CDR3 region has the DNA TGTGCCAGCAGCGTTTCAAACAGGGGGCGTCGGCCCCAGCATTTT. Variable domain in full (rest from reference TRBV9 and TRBJ1-5): DSGVTQTPKHLITATGQRVTLRCSPRSGDLSVYWYQQSLDQGLQFLIQYYNGEERAKGNILERFSAQQFPDLHSELNLSSLELGDSALYFCASSVSNRGRRPQHFGDGTRLSIL.

In its sample, this clonotype was seen many times. The V call is TRBV7-2, the J call TRBJ2-7; D is uncertain. Germline CDR1 and CDR2: SGHTA and FQGNSA. The CDR3 contains 14 residues. Trimming cost V 2 bases and J 5 bases, with 13 bases left between them. CDR3 protein: CASSLPSKVHEQYF. CDR3 in DNA: TGTGCCAGCAGCTTACCGAGTAAGGTCCACGAGCAGTACTTC.

The CDR3 DNA sequence: TGTGCCAGCAGTGAAGGTCCAAACAGGGCCCACGAGCAGTACTTC. Encoded protein: CASSEGPNRAHEQYF. The chain links TRBV6-1 to TRBJ2-7; D possibly corresponds to TRBD1 (6 bases). V shed 1 base and J shed 5 bases, with 15 bases lying between them. The CDR3 is made up of 15 amino acids. CDR1 is MNHNS and CDR2 is SASEGT in the germline V gene.

This clonotype has ten or more counts. The chain is built from TRBV11-2 and TRBJ2-1; 7 positions match TRBD2. The germline V gene encodes CDR1 SGHAT and CDR2 FQNNGV. This CDR3 has 15 residues. J gave up 8 bases and V 1 base, and 8 bases lay outside the gene matches. CDR3 loop: CASSLGHGTTDEQFF. The CDR3 DNA sequence: TGTGCCAGCAGCTTAGGACACGGGACTACCGATGAGCAGTTCTTC.

In the case of this clonotype: The junction and the germline gene differ at one end; a read error may be behind it. The CDR3 reads CASSDLAGAVYNEQSF. CDR3 coding DNA: TGTGCCAGCAGTGACCTAGCGGGAGCGGTCTACAATGAGCAGTCCTTC. This rearrangement joins TRBV6-1 to TRBJ2-1, with 10 bases lining up with TRBD2. Germline assignment: CDR1 MNHNS and CDR2 SASEGT. The CDR3 extends over 16 amino acids.

This chain uses TRBV18 with TRBJ2-7, with D possibly matching TRBD1 (7 bases). Germline V gene sequence: CDR1 KGHSH, CDR2 LQKENI. V gave up 4 bases and J gave up 7 bases, with 17 bases separating them. The CDR3 length is 14 residues. The CDR3: CASSRGTAASEQYF. The CDR3 DNA is TGTGCCAGCTCACGCGGGACAGCCGCTTCGGAGCAGTACTTC.

This clonotype has at least ten counts. As DNA, the CDR3 is TGTGCCAGCAGGGGGACCGGGACAGGGGGACACGAGCAGTACTTC. Protein: CASRGTGTGGHEQYF. The genes are TRBV28 and TRBJ2-7, with 11 bases matching TRBD1. The V segment lost 6 bases and the J segment 5 bases; nucleotides outside the gene matches: 9. This CDR3 has 15 residues. In germline, CDR1 is MDHEN, CDR2 SYDVKM.

Many counts were recorded for this clonotype. Here the CDR3 DNA reads TGTGCCAGCACCCGCGTGATCTATGGCTACACCTTC. Translating gives CASTRVIYGYTF. The chain recombines TRBV7-9 with TRBJ1-2, with no clear D. The CDR3 loop spans 12 amino acids. Trimming took off 7 bases at V and 4 bases at J, with 10 bases between the two ends. The germline gives CDR1 SEHNR, CDR2 FQNEAQ (reference sequence). Full variable domain (outside the CDR3, taken from reference TRBV7-9 and TRBJ1-2): DTGVSQNPRHKITKRGQNVTFRCDPISEHNRLYWYRQTLGQGPEFLTYFQNEAQLEKSRLLSDRFSAERPKGSFSTLEIQRTEQGDSAMYLCASTRVIYGYTFGSGTRLTVV.

The chain has TRBV5-1 and TRBJ2-7; D is ambiguous. The CDR3 has 15 residues. Between the trimmed V and J ends, which lost 0 bases and 2 bases, there was a span of 12 bases. Germline CDR1 is SGHRS and CDR2 is YFSETQ. The CDR3 DNA follows: TGCGCCAGCAGCTTGGACCCGTTTGGAACCTACGAGCAGTACTTC. Protein product: CASSLDPFGTYEQYF.

This clonotype has ten or more counts. The chain links TRBV7-2 to TRBJ1-4, with unresolved D. The CDR3 runs 15 residues. Germline CDR1 SGHTA, CDR2 FQGNSA. Trimming shortened V by 0 bases and J by 5 bases, and 10 bases separated the two germline ends. The CDR3 DNA sequence: TGTGCCAGCAGCTTAGCGCGGGGTATAAATGAAAAACTGTTTTTT. Translated: CASSLARGINEKLFF. Based on the CDR3 plus reference TRBV7-2 and TRBJ1-4, the full variable domain is GAGVSQSPSNKVTEKGKDVELRCDPISGHTALYWYRQSLGQGLEFLIYFQGNSAPDKSGLPSDRFSAERTGGSVSTLTIQRTQQEDSAVYLCASSLARGINEKLFFGSGTQLSVL.

This rearrangement joins TRBV12-3 or TRBV12-4 to TRBJ2-2, with a possible D match to TRBD1 (5 bases). The CDR3 contains 15 residues. V was clipped by 5 bases and J by 5 bases, with 15 bases between them. CDR3 nucleotides: TGTGCCAGCAGTCAATTATCGACAGCGACCGGGGAGCTGTTTTTT. Encoded protein: CASSQLSTATGELFF.

This clonotype showed up just a few times. The chain has TRBV6-2 or TRBV6-3 and TRBJ2-7; the D is unclear. V dropped 8 bases and J dropped 2 bases, with 10 bases sitting between them. The CDR3 contains 12 residues. Looked up from germline, CDR1 is MNHEY and CDR2 is SVGEGT. The CDR3 DNA follows: TGTGCCAGCGGGGAACCCGCCTACGAGCAGTACTTC. As protein: CASGEPAYEQYF.

This clonotype appeared once. This sequence may be a read error, since a much larger clone differs from it by one base. The CDR3 sequence: CASSLVKLSYEQYF. CDR3 sequence (DNA): TGTGCCAGCAGCTTAGTGAAACTCTCCTACGAGCAGTACTTC. V usage is TRBV7-2 and J usage is TRBJ2-7; unclear D gene. The CDR3 loop spans 14 amino acids. With 1 base removed from V and 0 bases from J, the gap between germline ends came to 7 bases. In germline, CDR1 is SGHTA, CDR2 FQGNSA.

The sample holds a few counts of this clonotype. This rearrangement joins TRBV3-1 to TRBJ2-5; TRBD1 matches at 8 bases. Trimming took 4 bases from V and 5 from J; bases not matched to a gene: 12. Germline lookup yields CDR1 LGHDT and CDR2 YNNKEL (reference sequence). This CDR3 comprises 16 residues. CDR3 amino acids: CASSPTSGTGGETQYF. For the CDR3, the DNA is TGTGCCAGCAGCCCCACATCCGGGACAGGCGGGGAGACCCAGTACTTC.

In its sample, this clonotype was seen a few times. The rearrangement joins TRBV20-1 to TRBJ2-1; 10 bases are a match to TRBD2. Germline assignment: CDR1 DFQATT and CDR2 SNEGSKA (reference sequence). The CDR3 runs to 18 residues. After removal of 0 bases from V and 0 bases from J, the junction contained 8 bases not matched to a gene. The chain's CDR3 is CSARDRLAGGLSYNEQFF. For the CDR3, the DNA is TGCAGTGCTAGAGATCGGTTAGCGGGAGGACTCTCCTACAATGAGCAGTTCTTC.

V usage is TRBV7-2 and J usage is TRBJ1-1; a possible D gene is TRBD1 (5 bases). Germline lookup yields CDR1 SGHTA and CDR2 FQGNSA. CDR3 length equals 15 residues. V lost 1 base, J lost 3 bases, and 12 bases lay in between. In DNA form, the CDR3 reads TGTGCCAGCAGCTTAGTAACCAGGGATTACACTGAAGCTTTCTTT. This translates into CASSLVTRDYTEAFF.

The chain is built from TRBV5-1 and TRBJ1-5; D is uncertain. V was clipped by 0 bases and J by 6 bases, with 10 bases between them. The CDR3 runs to 14 residues. Germline V CDR1 and CDR2: SGHRS, YFSETQ. CDR3 in DNA: TGCGCCAGCAGCTTGGCCCCGTCGAGTCAGCCCCAGCATTTT. Protein sequence: CASSLAPSSQPQHF.

This clonotype came up a few times. The chain couples TRBV9 to TRBJ1-3; a possible D gene is TRBD1 (6 bases). Trimming removed 1 base from V and 2 bases from J, with 7 bases in between. CDR1 and CDR2 (germline): SGDLS, YYNGEE. This CDR3 has 14 amino acids. This CDR3 reads CASSVRTAGNTIYF. The CDR3 DNA reads as TGTGCCAGCAGCGTAAGGACAGCTGGAAACACCATATATTTT.

The rearrangement joins TRBV19 to TRBJ2-7; 8 bases map to TRBD2. This CDR3 spans 13 amino acids. J lost 6 bases, V lost 4 bases, and 5 bases had no gene match. Germline values: CDR1 LNHDA, CDR2 SQIVND (reference sequence). The CDR3 reads CASSRVAGGEQYF. The CDR3 DNA reads TGTGCCAGTAGTAGAGTTGCGGGAGGCGAGCAGTACTTC.

This clonotype has only a few counts. The chain links TRBV18 to TRBJ2-1, with D uncertain. Per the germline V gene, CDR1 is KGHSH and CDR2 is LQKENI. The CDR3 spans 14 residues. The V and J ends lost 3 bases and 7 bases respectively, with 13 bases between them. The chain's CDR3 is CASSPIPGANEQFF. Here the CDR3 DNA reads TGTGCCAGCTCACCCATCCCAGGCGCGAATGAGCAGTTCTTC.